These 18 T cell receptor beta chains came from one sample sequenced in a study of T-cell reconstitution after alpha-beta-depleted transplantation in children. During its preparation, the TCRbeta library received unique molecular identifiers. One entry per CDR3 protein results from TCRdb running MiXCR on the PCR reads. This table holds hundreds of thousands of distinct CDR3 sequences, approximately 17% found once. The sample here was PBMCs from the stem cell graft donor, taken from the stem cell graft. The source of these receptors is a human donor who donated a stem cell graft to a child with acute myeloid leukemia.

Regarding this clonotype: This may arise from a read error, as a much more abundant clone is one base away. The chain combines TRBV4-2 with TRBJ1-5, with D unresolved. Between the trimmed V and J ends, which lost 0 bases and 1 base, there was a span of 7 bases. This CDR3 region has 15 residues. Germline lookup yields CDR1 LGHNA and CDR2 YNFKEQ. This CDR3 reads CASSQDSGSNQPQHF. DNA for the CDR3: TGTGCCAGCAGCCAAGACAGTGGGAGCAATCAGCCCCAGCATTTT.

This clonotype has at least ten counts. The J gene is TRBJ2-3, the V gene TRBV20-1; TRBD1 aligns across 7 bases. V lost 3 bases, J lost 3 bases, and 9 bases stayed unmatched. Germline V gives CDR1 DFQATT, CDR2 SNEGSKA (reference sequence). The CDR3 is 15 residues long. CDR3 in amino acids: CSARDPRGSTDTQYF. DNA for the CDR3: TGCAGTGCTAGGGACCCCAGGGGGTCTACAGATACGCAGTATTTT.

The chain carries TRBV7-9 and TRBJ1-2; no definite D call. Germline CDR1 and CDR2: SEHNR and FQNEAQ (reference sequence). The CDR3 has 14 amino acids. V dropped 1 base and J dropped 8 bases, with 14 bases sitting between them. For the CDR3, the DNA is TGTGCCAGCAGCTTAGTTCTCGACCAGTACGGCTACACCTTC. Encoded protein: CASSLVLDQYGYTF.

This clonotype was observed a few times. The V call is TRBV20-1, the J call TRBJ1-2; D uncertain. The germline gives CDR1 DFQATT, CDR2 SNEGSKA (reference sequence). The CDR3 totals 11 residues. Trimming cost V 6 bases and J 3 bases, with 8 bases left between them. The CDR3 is CSATDDYGYTF. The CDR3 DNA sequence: TGCAGTGCCACGGACGACTATGGCTACACCTTC.

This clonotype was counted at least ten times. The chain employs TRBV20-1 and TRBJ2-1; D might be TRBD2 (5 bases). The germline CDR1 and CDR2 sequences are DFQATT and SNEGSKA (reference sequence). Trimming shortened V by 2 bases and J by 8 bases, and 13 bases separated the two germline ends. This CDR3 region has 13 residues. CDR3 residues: CSARSPLAYEQFF. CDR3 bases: TGCAGTGCTAGATCCCCCCTAGCCTATGAGCAGTTCTTC.

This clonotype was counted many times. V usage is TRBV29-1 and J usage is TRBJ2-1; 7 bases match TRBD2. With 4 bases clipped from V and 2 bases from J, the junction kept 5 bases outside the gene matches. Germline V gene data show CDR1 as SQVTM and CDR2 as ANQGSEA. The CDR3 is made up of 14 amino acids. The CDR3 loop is CSVVAAGAYNEQFF. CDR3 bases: TGCAGCGTTGTGGCCGCGGGGGCCTACAATGAGCAGTTCTTC.

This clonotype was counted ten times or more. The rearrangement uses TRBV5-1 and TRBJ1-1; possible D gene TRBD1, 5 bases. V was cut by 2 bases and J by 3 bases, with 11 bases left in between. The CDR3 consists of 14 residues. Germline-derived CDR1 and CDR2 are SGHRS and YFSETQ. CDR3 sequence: CASSLGATDTEAFF. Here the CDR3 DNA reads TGCGCCAGCAGCTTAGGGGCTACGGACACTGAAGCTTTCTTT.

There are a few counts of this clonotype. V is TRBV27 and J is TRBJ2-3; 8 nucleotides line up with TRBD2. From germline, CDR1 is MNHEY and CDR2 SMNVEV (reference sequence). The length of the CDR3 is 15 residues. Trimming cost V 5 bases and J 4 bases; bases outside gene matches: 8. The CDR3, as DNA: TGTGCCAGCAGTCCCGTCGGGGGGGCCGCAGATACGCAGTATTTT. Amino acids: CASSPVGGAADTQYF.

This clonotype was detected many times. CDR3 sequence reads: CASGRGYNEQFF. The CDR3 nucleotides read TGTGCCAGCGGACGGGGGTACAATGAGCAGTTCTTC. The rearrangement joins TRBV7-2 to TRBJ2-1, with a possible D match to TRBD2 (6 bases). This CDR3 comprises 12 residues. Germline assignment: CDR1 SGHTA and CDR2 FQGNSA. Trimming removed 8 bases at V and 4 bases at J, with 9 bases between.

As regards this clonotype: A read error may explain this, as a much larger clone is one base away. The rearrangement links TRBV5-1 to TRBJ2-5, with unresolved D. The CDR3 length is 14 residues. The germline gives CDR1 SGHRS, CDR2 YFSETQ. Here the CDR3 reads CASSLAGRPETLYF. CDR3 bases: TGCGCCAGCAGCTTGGCCGGCAGGCCAGAGACCCTGTACTTC.

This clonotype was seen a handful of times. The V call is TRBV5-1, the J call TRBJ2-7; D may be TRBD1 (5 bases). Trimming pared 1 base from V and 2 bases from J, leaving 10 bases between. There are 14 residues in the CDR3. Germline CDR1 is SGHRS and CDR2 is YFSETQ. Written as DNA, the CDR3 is TGCGCCAGCAGCTTGACTGGACAACCCTACGAGCAGTACGTC. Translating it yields CASSLTGQPYEQYV.

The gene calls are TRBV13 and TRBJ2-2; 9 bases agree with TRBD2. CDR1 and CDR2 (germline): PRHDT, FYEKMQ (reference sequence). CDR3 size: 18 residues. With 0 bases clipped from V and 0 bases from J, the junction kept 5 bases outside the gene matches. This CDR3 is CASSLGLAGRANTGELFF. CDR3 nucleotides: TGTGCCAGCAGCTTAGGTCTAGCGGGGCGCGCGAACACCGGGGAGCTGTTTTTT.

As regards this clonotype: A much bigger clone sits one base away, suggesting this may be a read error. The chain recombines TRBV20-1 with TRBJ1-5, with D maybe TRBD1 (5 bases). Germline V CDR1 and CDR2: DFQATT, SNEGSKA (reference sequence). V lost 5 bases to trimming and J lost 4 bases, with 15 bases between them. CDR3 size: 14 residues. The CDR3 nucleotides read TGCAGTGCTCAGGGAGAGAGGGATAATCAGCCCCAGCATTTT. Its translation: CSAQGERDNQPQHF.

CDR3 DNA: TGTGCCTGTAATGACAGGGCCTCCTACAATGAGCAGTTCTTC. Translation gives CACNDRASYNEQFF. The V gene is TRBV30, the J gene TRBJ2-1; TRBD1 aligns across 7 bases. The junction had 5 bases not matched to a gene; V was cut back by 6 bases and J by 0 bases. Germline V gene lookup returns CDR1 GTSNPN and CDR2 SVGIG (reference sequence). This CDR3 contains 14 residues.

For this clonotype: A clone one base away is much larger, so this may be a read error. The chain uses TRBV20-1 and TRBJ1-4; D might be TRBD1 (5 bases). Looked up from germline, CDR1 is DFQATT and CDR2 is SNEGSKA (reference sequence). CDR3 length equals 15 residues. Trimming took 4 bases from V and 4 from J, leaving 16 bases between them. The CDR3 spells CSATAGTGLNEKLFF. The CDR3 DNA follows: TGCAGTGCTACAGCAGGAACAGGACTTAATGAAAAACTGTTTTTT.

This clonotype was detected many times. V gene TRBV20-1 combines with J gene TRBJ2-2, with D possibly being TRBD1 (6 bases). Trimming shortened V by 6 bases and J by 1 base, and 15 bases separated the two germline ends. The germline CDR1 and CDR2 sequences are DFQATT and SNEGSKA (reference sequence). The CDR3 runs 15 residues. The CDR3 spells CSARNTGQNTGELFF. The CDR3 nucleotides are TGCAGTGCCCGGAACACAGGGCAGAACACCGGGGAGCTGTTTTTT.

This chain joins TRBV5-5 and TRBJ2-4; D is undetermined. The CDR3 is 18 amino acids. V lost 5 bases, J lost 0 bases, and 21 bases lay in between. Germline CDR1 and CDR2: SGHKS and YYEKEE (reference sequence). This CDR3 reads CASSSSFATPLAKNIQYF. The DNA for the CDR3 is TGTGCCAGCAGTTCTTCCTTTGCCACTCCCCTAGCCAAAAACATTCAGTACTTC.

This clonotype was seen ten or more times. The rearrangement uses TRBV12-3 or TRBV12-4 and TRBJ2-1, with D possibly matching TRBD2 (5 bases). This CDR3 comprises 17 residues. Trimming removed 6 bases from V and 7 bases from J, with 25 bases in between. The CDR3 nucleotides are TGTGCCAGCAGCCTTTACGGACTTGCCTCACCCGTAAATGAGCAGTTCTTC. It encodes CASSLYGLASPVNEQFF.